A single sample is the source of the 24 T cell receptor beta chains below, sequenced in a study of beta chain features in type 1 diabetes. Study findings and constraints: Moderately but significantly shorter TCRB CDR3s were found in Type 1 diabetes patients in all four CD4+ subsets.

These receptors have no identified antigens. Of the isolated RNA, all was reverse transcribed, and so the sequenced material was expressed TCRB transcripts. Sequencing used immunoSEQ multiplex PCR; TCRdb keeps in-frame clones, though not all of them. The sample holds approximately 58,000 clones, 55% to 80% seen once. Sequenced sample: stem cell memory CD4+ T cells from blood. The receptors stem from a woman aged 30 to 39 with type 1 diabetes.

The chain is built from TRBV13 and TRBJ1-3; D is unresolved. Germline V gene sequence: CDR1 PRHDT, CDR2 FYEKMQ (reference sequence). The CDR3 has 15 residues. Trimming stripped 10 bases from V and 0 bases from J, with 16 bases between. CDR3 nucleotides: TGTGCCAACCACCCGCGGGGTTCCTCTGGAAACACCATATATTTT. Its translation: CANHPRGSSGNTIYF.

This clone was counted between two and nine times. The J gene is TRBJ1-2, the V gene TRBV6-4; the D gene is possibly TRBD1 (6 bases). The CDR3 length is 13 residues. Germline assignment: CDR1 MRHNA and CDR2 SNTAGT. V was pared by 2 bases and J by 7 bases, with 11 bases between. This chain's CDR3 is CASSDTGFSGYTF. The CDR3, as DNA: TGTGCCAGCAGTGACACAGGGTTCTCTGGCTACACCTTC.

V usage is TRBV19 and J usage is TRBJ2-3; D is uncertain. The CDR3 runs 17 residues. The germline gives CDR1 LNHDA, CDR2 SQIVND (reference sequence). V was shortened by 3 bases and J by 0 bases, with 16 bases between the two germline ends. CDR3 nucleotide sequence: TGTGCCAGTAGTATTGATCCCAGGTCGGCTAGCACAGATACGCAGTATTTT. It translates to CASSIDPRSASTDTQYF.

The chain uses TRBV12-5 and TRBJ2-7, with 9 bases fitting TRBD1. CDR3 length equals 15 residues. Trimming cost V 3 bases and J 6 bases; bases outside gene matches: 9. Germline values: CDR1 LGHNT, CDR2 FRNRAP. CDR3 sequence reads: CASGFSGTGFLEQYF. The CDR3 region has the DNA TGTGCTAGTGGTTTTTCCGGGACAGGGTTTCTCGAGCAGTACTTC.

This clone occurred a few times. The V and J genes are TRBV6-6 and TRBJ2-7; 8 bases align to TRBD1. V lost 2 bases, J lost 6 bases, and 9 bases stayed unmatched. This CDR3 contains 15 residues. Germline lookup yields CDR1 MNHNY and CDR2 SVGAGI (reference sequence). The CDR3 protein is CASSYTETGDREQYF. CDR3 nucleotide sequence: TGTGCCAGCAGTTACACTGAGACAGGGGATCGCGAGCAGTACTTC.

The V call is TRBV5-4, the J call TRBJ1-2; D gene uncertain. This CDR3 has 13 residues. CDR1 SGHNT and CDR2 YYREEE come from the germline V gene (reference sequence). Trimming took off 4 bases at V and 2 bases at J, with 9 bases between the two ends. CDR3 sequence: CASSLTSNYGYTF. In DNA, the CDR3 is TGTGCCAGCAGCCTGACTAGCAACTATGGCTACACCTTC.

V and J are TRBV7-3 and TRBJ2-3; 7 bases align to TRBD2. The V and J ends lost 5 bases and 4 bases, in that order; junction bases with no gene match: 6. CDR3 size: 14 residues. Germline CDR1 and CDR2: SGHTA and FQGTGA. The CDR3 sequence is CASSLGAGPDTQYF. CDR3 nucleotide sequence: TGTGCCAGCAGCCTAGGAGCGGGGCCAGATACGCAGTATTTT.

V usage is TRBV10-1 and J usage is TRBJ2-5; D is uncertain. CDR3 length equals 14 residues. Deletions cut 3 bases from V and 3 bases from J, with 11 bases between. Per germline, CDR1 WNHNN and CDR2 SYGVQD (reference sequence). CDR3: CASSDKTPEETQYF. The CDR3 DNA is TGCGCCAGCAGTGATAAGACACCCGAAGAGACCCAGTACTTC.

This clone was recorded only once. CDR3 sequence: CASSYWDNAETQYF. The CDR3 DNA reads TGTGCCAGCAGTTACTGGGACAACGCGGAGACCCAGTACTTC. The chain combines TRBV6-5 with TRBJ2-5, with D possibly TRBD1 on 6 matching bases. This CDR3 has 14 residues. Trimming took off 1 base at V and 5 bases at J, with 11 bases between the two ends. Germline-derived CDR1 and CDR2 are MNHEY and SVGAGI.

This clone was recorded a few times. The chain joins TRBV9 to TRBJ2-1; 9 bases are shared with TRBD1. The germline CDR1 and CDR2 sequences are SGDLS and YYNGEE. The junction had 17 bases not matched to a gene; V was cut back by 4 bases and J by 6 bases. The CDR3 covers 18 residues. CDR3 coding DNA: TGTGCCAGCAGCTCGACTATTCACAGGGGGCAAGTGGTCAATGAGCAGTTCTTC. Translating gives CASSSTIHRGQVVNEQFF.

This clone was detected a few times. The chain's CDR3 is CSVESGSYNEQFF. The CDR3 nucleotides are TGCAGCGTTGAGTCAGGGTCGTACAATGAGCAGTTCTTC. This chain uses TRBV29-1 with TRBJ2-1; possibly TRBD1 for D (5 bases). Looked up from germline, CDR1 is SQVTM and CDR2 is ANQGSEA. V was clipped by 3 bases and J by 4 bases, with 10 bases between them. The CDR3 contains 13 residues.

The chain has TRBV7-3 and TRBJ2-6, with D perhaps TRBD2 (6 bases). CDR1 is SGHTA, CDR2 FQGTGA, per germline. CDR3 length: 16 amino acids. The V end lost 3 bases, the J end lost 1 base, and 10 bases lay between the germline ends. CDR3 coding DNA: TGTGCCAGCAGCTTCGGAGGGTCTTCTGGGGCCAACGTCCTGACTTTC. The encoded protein is CASSFGGSSGANVLTF.

The V gene is TRBV14, the J gene TRBJ2-7; 8 bases agree with TRBD2. The CDR3 spans 13 residues. Germline V gives CDR1 SGHDN, CDR2 FVKESK. Trimming at V came to 4 bases and at J to 3 bases, leaving 2 bases not matched to a gene. The DNA of the CDR3 is TGTGCCAGCAGCCCCGGGGGGGTCTACGAGCAGTACTTC. Its translation is CASSPGGVYEQYF. Complete variable domain (other parts from reference TRBV14 and TRBJ2-7): EAGVTQFPSHSVIEKGQTVTLRCDPISGHDNLYWYRRVMGKEIKFLLHFVKESKQDESGMPNNRFLAERTGGTYSTLKVQPAELEDSGVYFCASSPGGVYEQYFGPGTRLTVT.

This chain links TRBV4-1 with TRBJ2-7; possible D gene TRBD1, 5 bases. The V end was cut by 3 bases, the J end by 3 bases, with 15 bases between. The CDR3 sequence is 15 residues long. Germline CDR1 is MGHRA and CDR2 is YSYEKL. The CDR3 DNA reads as TGCGCCAGCAGCCACACCGACAGCCGAGACTACGAGCAGTACTTC. This codes for CASSHTDSRDYEQYF.

The genes are TRBV5-1 and TRBJ2-1; D unclear. CDR1 and CDR2 (germline): SGHRS, YFSETQ. CDR3 length equals 15 residues. V lost 4 bases, J lost 1 base, and 12 bases lay in between. CDR3 DNA sequence: TGCGCCAGCAGCCCGCCTCTGCAGTCCTACAATGAGCAGTTCTTC. This gives the protein CASSPPLQSYNEQFF.

The chain couples TRBV10-3 to TRBJ2-7, with 7 bases fitting TRBD1. CDR1 and CDR2 (germline): ENHRY, SYGVKD. With 7 bases clipped from V and 6 bases from J, the junction kept 9 bases outside the gene matches. The CDR3 spans 13 residues. The CDR3 region has the DNA TGTGCCATCACCGAGGGACAGCCCGGCGAGCAGTACTTC. Amino acids: CAITEGQPGEQYF.

V and J are TRBV4-1 and TRBJ2-7; 7 bases are a match to TRBD2. CDR1 is MGHRA, CDR2 YSYEKL, per germline. Trimming at V came to 3 bases and at J to 6 bases, leaving 8 bases not matched to a gene. CDR3 size: 14 residues. The CDR3 here is CASSHIGRGPEQYF. The CDR3 nucleotides read TGCGCCAGCAGCCATATTGGGAGGGGTCCCGAGCAGTACTTC.

This chain links TRBV30 with TRBJ2-5, with 9 bases identical to TRBD2. The CDR3 loop spans 14 amino acids. The germline gives CDR1 GTSNPN, CDR2 SVGIG (reference sequence). J was trimmed by 5 bases and V by 4 bases; bases with no gene match: 8. In nucleotides, the CDR3 is TGTGCCTGGACTAGCGGGATGGGGGCGGAGACCCAGTACTTC. It encodes CAWTSGMGAETQYF.

The V and J genes are TRBV5-1 and TRBJ1-1; D might be TRBD1 (6 bases). V shed 2 bases and J shed 4 bases, with 18 bases lying between them. Germline loops: CDR1 SGHRS, CDR2 YFSETQ. The CDR3 runs 16 residues. CDR3 amino acids: CASSFISGDPSTEAFF. The CDR3 coding sequence is TGCGCCAGCAGCTTTATATCAGGGGACCCGAGCACTGAAGCTTTCTTT.

CDR3 amino acids: CASSLAFTGGDEQYF. The DNA of the CDR3 is TGTGCCAGCAGCTTAGCGTTTACAGGCGGGGACGAGCAGTACTTC. The chain employs TRBV7-9 and TRBJ2-7; tentatively, D is TRBD2 (6 bases). V lost 0 bases and J 5 bases, leaving 14 bases between the germline ends. The CDR3 length is 15 residues. In germline, CDR1 is SEHNR, CDR2 FQNEAQ (reference sequence).

The chain links TRBV29-1 to TRBJ2-3, with D hard to call. The V end was cut by 3 bases, the J end by 0 bases, with 4 bases between. Germline loops: CDR1 SQVTM, CDR2 ANQGSEA. This CDR3 comprises 12 residues. In DNA, the CDR3 is TGCAGCGTTGACGAGAGCACAGATACGCAGTATTTT. It specifies CSVDESTDTQYF.

The V gene is TRBV9, the J gene TRBJ2-1; 12 bases map to TRBD2. Unmatched junction bases numbered 6, after V lost 4 bases and J lost 7 bases. Per the germline V gene, CDR1 is SGDLS and CDR2 is YYNGEE. The CDR3 extends over 15 amino acids. The CDR3 nucleotides read TGTGCCAGCAGCCCTCGACTAGCGGGAGCGAATGAGCAGTTCTTC. The encoded protein is CASSPRLAGANEQFF.

This chain joins TRBV2 and TRBJ2-5; 8 bases fit TRBD1. In germline, CDR1 is SNHLY, CDR2 FYNNEI. V shed 6 bases, J shed 1 base, and the junction held 1 base outside the gene matches. The CDR3 covers 13 residues. The CDR3 loop is CASRGQVQETQYF. Here the CDR3 DNA reads TGTGCCAGCAGGGGACAGGTCCAAGAGACCCAGTACTTC.

This clone was found a few times. The V and J genes are TRBV30 and TRBJ1-3; D is undetermined. The CDR3 totals 14 residues. CDR1 and CDR2 from the germline V gene are GTSNPN and SVGIG (reference sequence). Trimming cost V 0 bases and J 1 base, with 7 bases left between them. The CDR3 region has the DNA TGTGCCTGGAGTGTTGGGCTATCTGGAAACACCATATATTTT. As protein: CAWSVGLSGNTIYF.